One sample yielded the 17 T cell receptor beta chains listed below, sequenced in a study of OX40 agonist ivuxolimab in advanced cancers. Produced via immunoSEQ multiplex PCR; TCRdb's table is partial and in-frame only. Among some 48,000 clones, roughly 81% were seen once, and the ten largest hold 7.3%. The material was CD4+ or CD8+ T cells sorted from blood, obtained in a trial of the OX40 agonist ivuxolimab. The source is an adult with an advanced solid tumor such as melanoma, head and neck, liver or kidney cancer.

This CDR3 is CASVGWGDGYEQYF. Written as DNA, the CDR3 is TGTGCCAGCGTTGGTTGGGGTGATGGCTACGAGCAGTACTTC. This chain joins TRBV7-9 and TRBJ2-7; D gene uncertain. V shed 8 bases and J shed 3 bases, with 17 bases lying between them. CDR3 length: 14 residues. CDR1 is SEHNR and CDR2 is FQNEAQ in the germline V gene (reference sequence).

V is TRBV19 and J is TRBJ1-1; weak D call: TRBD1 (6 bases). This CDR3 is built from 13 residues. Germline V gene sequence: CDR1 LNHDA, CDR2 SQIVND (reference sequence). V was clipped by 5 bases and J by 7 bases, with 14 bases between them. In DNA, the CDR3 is TGTGCCAGTAGTCTGCAGGGGAAAGGTGAAGCTTTCTTT. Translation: CASSLQGKGEAFF.

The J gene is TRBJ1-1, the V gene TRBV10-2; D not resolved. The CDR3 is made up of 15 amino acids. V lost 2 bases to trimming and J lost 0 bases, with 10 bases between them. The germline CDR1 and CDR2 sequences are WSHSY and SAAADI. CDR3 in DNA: TGCGCCAGCAGTGAGGTTAAAGGGTTGAACACTGAAGCTTTCTTT. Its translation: CASSEVKGLNTEAFF.

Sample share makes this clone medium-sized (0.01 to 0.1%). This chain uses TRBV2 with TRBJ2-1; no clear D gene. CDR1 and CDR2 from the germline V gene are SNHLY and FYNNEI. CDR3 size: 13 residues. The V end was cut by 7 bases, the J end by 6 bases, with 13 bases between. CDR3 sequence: CASNTLGINEQFF. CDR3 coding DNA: TGTGCCAGCAACACCTTAGGCATCAATGAGCAGTTCTTC.

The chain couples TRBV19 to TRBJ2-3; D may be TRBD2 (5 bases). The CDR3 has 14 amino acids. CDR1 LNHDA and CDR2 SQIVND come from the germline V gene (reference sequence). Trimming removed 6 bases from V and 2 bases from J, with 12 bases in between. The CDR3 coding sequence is TGTGCCAGTAGAAGCGGTATAATCACAGATACGCAGTATTTT. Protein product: CASRSGIITDTQYF.

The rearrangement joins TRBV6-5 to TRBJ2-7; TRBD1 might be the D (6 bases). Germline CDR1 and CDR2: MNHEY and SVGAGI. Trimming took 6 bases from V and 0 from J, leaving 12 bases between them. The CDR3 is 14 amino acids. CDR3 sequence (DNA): TGTGCCAGCAGCCCCCAGGGGATCTCCTACGAGCAGTACTTC. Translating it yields CASSPQGISYEQYF.

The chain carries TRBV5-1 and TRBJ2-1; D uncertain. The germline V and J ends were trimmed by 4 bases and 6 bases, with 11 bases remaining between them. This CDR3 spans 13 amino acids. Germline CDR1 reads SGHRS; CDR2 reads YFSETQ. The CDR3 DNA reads TGCGCCAGCAGCGTCTATGGTGCCAATGAGCAGTTCTTC. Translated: CASSVYGANEQFF.

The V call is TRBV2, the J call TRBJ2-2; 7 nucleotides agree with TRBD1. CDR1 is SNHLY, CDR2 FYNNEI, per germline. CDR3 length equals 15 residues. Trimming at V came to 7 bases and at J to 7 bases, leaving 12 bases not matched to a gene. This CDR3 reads CASNEQGLSGGELFF. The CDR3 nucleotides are TGTGCCAGCAACGAACAGGGGTTGTCGGGCGGGGAGCTGTTTTTT.

The CDR3 bases are TGTGCCAGCAGCCCTAGGCCCACTAGCGTAGAGAACACCGGGGAGCTGTTTTTT. Translation gives CASSPRPTSVENTGELFF. This chain joins TRBV7-2 and TRBJ2-2, with TRBD2 identical over 7 bases. This CDR3 region has 18 residues. J was trimmed by 1 base and V by 5 bases; bases with no gene match: 13. CDR1 and CDR2 (germline): SGHTA, FQGNSA.

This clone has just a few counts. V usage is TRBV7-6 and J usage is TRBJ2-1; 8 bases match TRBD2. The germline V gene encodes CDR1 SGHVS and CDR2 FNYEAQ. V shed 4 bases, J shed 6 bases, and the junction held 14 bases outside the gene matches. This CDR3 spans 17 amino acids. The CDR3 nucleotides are TGTGCCAGCAGCTCTTTGGGGGAGGCGGGAGGTCCCAATGAGCAGTTCTTC. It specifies CASSSLGEAGGPNEQFF.

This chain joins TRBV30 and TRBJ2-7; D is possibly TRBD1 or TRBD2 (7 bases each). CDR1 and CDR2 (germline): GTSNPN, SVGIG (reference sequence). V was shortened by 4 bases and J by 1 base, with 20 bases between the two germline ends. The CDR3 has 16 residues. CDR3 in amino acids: CAWTPFGRGGSYEQYF. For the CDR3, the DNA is TGTGCCTGGACCCCTTTTGGCAGGGGGGGTTCCTACGAGCAGTACTTC.

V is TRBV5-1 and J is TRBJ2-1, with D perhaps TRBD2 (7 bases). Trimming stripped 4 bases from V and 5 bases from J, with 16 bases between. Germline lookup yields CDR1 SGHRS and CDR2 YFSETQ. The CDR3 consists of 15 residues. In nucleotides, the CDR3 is TGCGCCAGCAGCCCGGGGGGCGGAGGAGACAATGAGCAGTTCTTC. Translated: CASSPGGGGDNEQFF. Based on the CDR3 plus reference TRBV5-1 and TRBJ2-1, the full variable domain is KAGVTQTPRYLIKTRGQQVTLSCSPISGHRSVSWYQQTPGQGLQFLFEYFSETQRNKGNFPGRFSGRQFSNSRSEMNVSTLELGDSALYLCASSPGGGGDNEQFFGPGTRLTVL.

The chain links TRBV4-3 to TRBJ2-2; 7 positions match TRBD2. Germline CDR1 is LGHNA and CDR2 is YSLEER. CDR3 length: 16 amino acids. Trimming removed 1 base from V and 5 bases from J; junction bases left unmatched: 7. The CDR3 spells CASSQGQREWTGELFF. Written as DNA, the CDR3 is TGCGCCAGCAGCCAAGGCCAGCGGGAATGGACCGGGGAGCTGTTTTTT.

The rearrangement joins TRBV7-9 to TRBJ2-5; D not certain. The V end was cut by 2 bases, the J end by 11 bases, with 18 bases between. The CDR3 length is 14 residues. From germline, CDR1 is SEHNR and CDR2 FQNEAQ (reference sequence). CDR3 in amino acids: CASSLLATSLGQYF. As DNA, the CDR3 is TGTGCCAGCAGCTTATTGGCGACCTCCCTAGGGCAGTACTTC.

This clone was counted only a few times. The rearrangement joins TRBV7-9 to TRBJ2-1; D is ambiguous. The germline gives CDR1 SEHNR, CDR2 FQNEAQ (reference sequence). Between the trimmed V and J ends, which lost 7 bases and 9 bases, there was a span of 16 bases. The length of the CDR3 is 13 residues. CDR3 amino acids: CASTHLLTPEQFF. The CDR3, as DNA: TGTGCCAGCACCCACTTACTCACTCCTGAGCAGTTCTTC.

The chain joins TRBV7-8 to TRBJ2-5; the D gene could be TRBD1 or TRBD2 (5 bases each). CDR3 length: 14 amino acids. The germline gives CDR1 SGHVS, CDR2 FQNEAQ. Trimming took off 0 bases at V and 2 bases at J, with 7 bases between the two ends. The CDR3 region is CASSLAEGQETQYF. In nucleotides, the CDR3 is TGTGCCAGCAGCTTAGCTGAGGGGCAAGAGACCCAGTACTTC.

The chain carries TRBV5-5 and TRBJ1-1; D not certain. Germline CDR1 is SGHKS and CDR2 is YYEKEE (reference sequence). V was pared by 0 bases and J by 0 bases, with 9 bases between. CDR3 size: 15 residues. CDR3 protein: CASSLAASLNTEAFF. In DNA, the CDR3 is TGTGCCAGCAGCTTGGCAGCTTCTTTGAACACTGAAGCTTTCTTT.